This T cell receptor beta chain came from a study of blood T cell repertoires in COVID-19. The data were produced by immunoSEQ multiplex PCR, yet TCRdb's version contains in-frame clones alone and is incomplete. The data show about 26,000 clones, about 80% seen once. The ends were cut back, 2 bases at V and 14 bases at J, with 25 bases in the middle. This CDR3 region has 16 residues. Germline V gene lookup returns CDR1 SEHNR and CDR2 FQNEAQ (reference sequence). The chain joins TRBV7-9 to TRBJ1-3, with D possibly matching TRBD1 (6 bases). The specimen was peripheral blood. The receptor was derived from a human donor in a cohort sampled during active COVID-19. The CDR3 DNA is TGTGCCAGCAGCTTATTATTTGGACAGTCCCTCGCTAGTCTATATTTT. Residues: CASSLLFGQSLASLYF.